These 13 T cell receptor beta chains originate from one sample sequenced in a study of vaccination effects on CD4 cells after COVID-19. Using viral peptide pools, the ViraFEST assay grew out antigen-specific CD4+ T cells prior to sequencing. Once cultured for approximately ten days, the cells underwent separation to obtain CD4+ T cells. The person acquired a PCR-confirmed SARS-CoV-2 infection between March and December 2020. For these TCRs, the target antigens are not known. The assay was immunoSEQ multiplex PCR, and TCRdb's table has in-frame clones only and misses some. The sample yields approximately 30,000 clones, more than 60% seen once. The sample in question was CD4+ T cells from PBMCs cultured with a peptide pool, obtained before COVID-19 vaccination. Receptors originate from a human donor who had a prior SARS-CoV-2 infection.

This clone was observed a few times. The chain uses TRBV10-1 and TRBJ1-5, with a weak D call TRBD1 (6 bases). The V end lost 3 bases, the J end lost 7 bases, and 10 bases lay between the germline ends. There are 13 residues in the CDR3. Germline V gene lookup returns CDR1 WNHNN and CDR2 SYGVQD (reference sequence). The CDR3 loop is CASSETGRQPQHF. The CDR3 nucleotides are TGCGCCAGCAGTGAAACAGGGAGGCAGCCCCAGCATTTT.

V usage is TRBV19 and J usage is TRBJ1-3, with no clear D. The germline V gene has CDR1 LNHDA and CDR2 SQIVND (reference sequence). This CDR3 has 16 residues. V gave up 6 bases and J gave up 0 bases, with 15 bases separating them. The CDR3 is CASSTLSRPSGNTIYF. The CDR3 coding sequence is TGTGCCAGTAGCACGTTGAGCAGACCCTCTGGAAACACCATATATTTT.

The genes are TRBV28 and TRBJ1-1; unclear D gene. The CDR3 spans 14 residues. The V end was cut by 10 bases, the J end by 6 bases, with 21 bases between. Germline V CDR1 and CDR2: MDHEN, SYDVKM. This CDR3 reads CATLGPSIRAEAFF. The CDR3 DNA reads as TGTGCCACCCTAGGACCCTCAATTCGGGCTGAAGCTTTCTTT.

V gene TRBV4-2 combines with J gene TRBJ2-7; D remains unclear. Trimming stripped 0 bases from V and 5 bases from J, with 17 bases between. The CDR3 totals 16 residues. The V gene's germline CDR1 is LGHNA and CDR2 YNFKEQ. In DNA, the CDR3 is TGTGCCAGCAGCCAAGATTCTTTCCGCGCTGGGGACGAGCAGTACTTC. This translates into CASSQDSFRAGDEQYF.

The chain couples TRBV11-3 to TRBJ2-1; 9 bases agree with TRBD1. CDR3 length: 17 amino acids. The V and J ends lost 6 bases and 1 base, in that order; junction bases with no gene match: 10. Germline assignment: CDR1 SGHNT and CDR2 YENEEA. CDR3: CASSPSGTGLSYNEQFF. CDR3 bases: TGTGCCAGCAGTCCATCCGGGACAGGGCTGTCCTACAATGAGCAGTTCTTC.

This chain connects TRBV5-4 to TRBJ1-5; D is perhaps TRBD1 (6 bases). The V and J ends lost 4 bases and 2 bases respectively, with 13 bases between them. Germline V CDR1 and CDR2: SGHNT, YYREEE (reference sequence). The CDR3 is made up of 15 amino acids. The CDR3 nucleotides are TGTGCCAGCAGCCAGGATGGGGGCGGCAATCAGCCCCAGCATTTT. This codes for CASSQDGGGNQPQHF.

The chain carries TRBV18 and TRBJ2-5; the D is unclear. The germline gives CDR1 KGHSH, CDR2 LQKENI. CDR3 size: 13 residues. V lost 0 bases to trimming and J lost 7 bases, with 9 bases between them. Here the CDR3 reads CASSPPVVWTQYF. The CDR3 DNA is TGTGCCAGCTCACCACCGGTGGTTTGGACCCAGTACTTC.

V and J are TRBV21-1 and TRBJ2-3; the D call in the table, TRBD2, was not verified against the DNA. TRBV21-1 is a pseudogene. CDR3 length equals 15 residues. In DNA, the CDR3 is TGTGCCAGCAGCAAAGGGGGGACTAACACAGATACGCAGTATTTT. Protein product: CASSKGGTNTDTQYF.

This sequence joins TRBV19 and TRBJ2-1; D unresolved. The CDR3 totals 14 residues. Deletions cut 6 bases from V and 7 bases from J, with 16 bases between. The germline gives CDR1 LNHDA, CDR2 SQIVND (reference sequence). CDR3: CASRSSSTRNEQFF. As DNA, the CDR3 is TGTGCCAGTAGGTCCAGTTCCACGAGGAATGAGCAGTTCTTC.

The chain links TRBV30 to TRBJ1-2; maybe TRBD1 (5 bases). Trimming removed 4 bases at V and 1 base at J, with 7 bases between. There are 12 residues in the CDR3. Looked up from germline, CDR1 is GTSNPN and CDR2 is SVGIG (reference sequence). The CDR3 reads CAWTQGNYGYTF. As DNA, the CDR3 is TGTGCCTGGACTCAGGGTAACTATGGCTACACCTTC.

A single count supports this clone. The rearrangement joins TRBV6-5 to TRBJ2-7; D remains unclear. This CDR3 has 10 residues. Germline-derived CDR1 and CDR2 are MNHEY and SVGAGI. The V end lost 8 bases, the J end lost 5 bases, and 7 bases lay between the germline ends. The DNA of the CDR3 is TGTGCCAGCGCCGGGCACGAGCAGTACTTC. Its protein product is CASAGHEQYF.

In nucleotides, the CDR3 is TGTGCCACCGTCTCGGCTAGCGCCAGCACAGATACGCAGTATTTT. This sequence encodes CATVSASASTDTQYF. The chain couples TRBV10-3 to TRBJ2-3, with D perhaps matching TRBD2 (6 bases). This CDR3 is built from 15 residues. Germline loops: CDR1 ENHRY, CDR2 SYGVKD. V was trimmed by 10 bases and J by 0 bases, leaving 17 bases between them.

This sequence joins TRBV9 and TRBJ2-1; D not resolved. This CDR3 has 15 residues. V lost 3 bases to trimming and J lost 7 bases, with 17 bases between them. Per the germline V gene, CDR1 is SGDLS and CDR2 is YYNGEE. For the CDR3, the DNA is TGTGCCAGCAGCGCCGACGACACCTACTGGAATGAGCAGTTCTTC. Amino acids: CASSADDTYWNEQFF.